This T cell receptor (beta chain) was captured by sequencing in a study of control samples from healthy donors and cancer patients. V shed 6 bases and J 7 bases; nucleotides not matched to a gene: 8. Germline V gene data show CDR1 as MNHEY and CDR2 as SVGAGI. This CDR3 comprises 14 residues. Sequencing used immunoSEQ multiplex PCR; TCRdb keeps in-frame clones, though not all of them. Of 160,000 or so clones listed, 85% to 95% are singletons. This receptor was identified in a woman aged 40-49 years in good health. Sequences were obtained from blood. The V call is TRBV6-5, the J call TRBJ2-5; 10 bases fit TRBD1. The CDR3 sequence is CASRGPGTGVTQYF. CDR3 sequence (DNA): TGTGCCAGCAGGGGCCCCGGGACAGGGGTGACCCAGTACTTC.